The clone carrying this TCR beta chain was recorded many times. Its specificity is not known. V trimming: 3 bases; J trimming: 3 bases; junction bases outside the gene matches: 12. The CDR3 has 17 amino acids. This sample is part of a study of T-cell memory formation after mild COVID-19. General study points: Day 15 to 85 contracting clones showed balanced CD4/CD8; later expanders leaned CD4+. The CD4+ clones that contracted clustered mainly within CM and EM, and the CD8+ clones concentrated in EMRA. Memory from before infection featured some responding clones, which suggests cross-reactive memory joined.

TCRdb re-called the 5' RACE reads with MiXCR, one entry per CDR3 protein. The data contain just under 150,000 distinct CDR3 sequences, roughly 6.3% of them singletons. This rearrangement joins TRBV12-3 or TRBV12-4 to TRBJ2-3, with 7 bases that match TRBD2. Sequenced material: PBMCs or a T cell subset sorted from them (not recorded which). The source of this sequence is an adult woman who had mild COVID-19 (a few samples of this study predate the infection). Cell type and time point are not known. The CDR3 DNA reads TGTGCCAGCAGTTTGGCCCTAACGGGAGGTAGGACAGATACGCAGTATTTT. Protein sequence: CASSLALTGGRTDTQYF.